A single sample is the source of the 2 T cell receptor beta chains below, sequenced in a study of spatial heterogeneity in lung cancer. TCRdb fed the 5' RACE reads into MiXCR, producing one record per CDR3 protein. The data show around 110,000 distinct CDR3 sequences, 12% seen once. Time point noted: blood at routine non-recurrence follow-up after resection. Unsorted whole RNA of tumor, nontumor lung or frozen PBMC was sequenced. Sequences were derived from PBMCs, sampled at follow-up. The receptors originated from a male donor with early-stage non-small cell lung cancer.

V gene TRBV20-1 combines with J gene TRBJ2-7; TRBD1 agrees at 10 bases. V gave up 2 bases and J gave up 2 bases; unmatched junction bases: 6. CDR3 length: 15 amino acids. The germline V gene encodes CDR1 DFQATT and CDR2 SNEGSKA (reference sequence). In nucleotides, the CDR3 is TGCAGTGCTAGATCCTCGGGACAGGGGACCTACGAGCAGTACTTC. This sequence encodes CSARSSGQGTYEQYF.

This clonotype was counted only a few times. The rearrangement links TRBV6-2 or TRBV6-3 to TRBJ1-1, with TRBD1 identical over 7 bases. Germline V gene data show CDR1 as MNHEY and CDR2 as SVGEGT. This CDR3 contains 13 residues. Trimming cost V 6 bases and J 3 bases; bases outside gene matches: 4. CDR3 loop: CASSRGGDTEAFF. As DNA, the CDR3 is TGTGCCAGCAGCCGAGGGGGCGACACTGAAGCTTTCTTT.